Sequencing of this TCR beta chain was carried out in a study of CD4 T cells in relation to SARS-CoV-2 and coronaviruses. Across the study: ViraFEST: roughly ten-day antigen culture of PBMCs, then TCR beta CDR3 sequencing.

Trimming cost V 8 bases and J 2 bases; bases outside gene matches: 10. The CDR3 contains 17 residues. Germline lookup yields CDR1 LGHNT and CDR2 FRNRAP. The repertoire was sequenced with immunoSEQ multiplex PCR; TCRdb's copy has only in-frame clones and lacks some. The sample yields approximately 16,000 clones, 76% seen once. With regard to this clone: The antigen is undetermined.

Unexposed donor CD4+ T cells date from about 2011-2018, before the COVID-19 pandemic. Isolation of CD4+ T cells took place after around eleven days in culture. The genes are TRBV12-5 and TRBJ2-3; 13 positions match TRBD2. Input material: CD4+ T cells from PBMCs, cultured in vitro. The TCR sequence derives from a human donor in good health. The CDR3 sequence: CASSTGLAGPNTDTQYF. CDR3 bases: TGTGCTAGTTCCACGGGACTAGCGGGACCAAACACAGATACGCAGTATTTT.